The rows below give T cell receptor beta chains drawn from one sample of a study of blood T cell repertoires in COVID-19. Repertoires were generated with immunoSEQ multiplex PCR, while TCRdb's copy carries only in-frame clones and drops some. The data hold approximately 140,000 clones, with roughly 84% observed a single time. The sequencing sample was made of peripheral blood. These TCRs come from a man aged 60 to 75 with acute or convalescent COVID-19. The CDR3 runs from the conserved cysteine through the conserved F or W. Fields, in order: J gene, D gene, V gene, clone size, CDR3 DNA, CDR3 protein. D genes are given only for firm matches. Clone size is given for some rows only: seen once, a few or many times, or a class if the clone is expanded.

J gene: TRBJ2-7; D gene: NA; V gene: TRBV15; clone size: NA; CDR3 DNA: TGTGCCACCAGCAGACCGGGACTGGGGACCCTCGGGAACGAGCAGTACTTC; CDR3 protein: CATSRPGLGTLGNEQYF
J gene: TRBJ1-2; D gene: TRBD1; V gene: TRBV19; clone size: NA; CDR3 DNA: TGTGCCAGTAGTTGGGTCAGGGGGAACTATGGCTACACCTTC; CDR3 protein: CASSWVRGNYGYTF
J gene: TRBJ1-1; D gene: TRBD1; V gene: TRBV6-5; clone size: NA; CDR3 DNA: TGTGCCAGCAGGAAACAGGGGGGCGTCACTGAAGCTTTCTTT; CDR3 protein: CASRKQGGVTEAFF
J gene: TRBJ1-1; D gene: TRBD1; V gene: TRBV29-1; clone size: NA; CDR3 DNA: TGCAGCGTCCCGGGACAGGGGAACACTGAAGCTTTCTTT; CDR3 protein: CSVPGQGNTEAFF
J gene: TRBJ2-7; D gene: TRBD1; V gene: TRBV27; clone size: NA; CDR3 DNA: TGTGCCCCAAGAGGCGACAGGGACTACGAGCAGTACTTC; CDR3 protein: CAPRGDRDYEQYF
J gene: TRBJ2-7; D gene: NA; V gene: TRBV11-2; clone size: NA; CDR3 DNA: TGTGCCAGCAGCTTAGACCGCTACGAGCAGTACTTC; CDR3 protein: CASSLDRYEQYF
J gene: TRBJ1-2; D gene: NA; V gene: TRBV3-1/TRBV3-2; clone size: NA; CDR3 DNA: TGTGCCAGCAGCCAAGTTTCTACAGGGTTGTATGGCTACACCTTC; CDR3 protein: CASSQVSTGLYGYTF
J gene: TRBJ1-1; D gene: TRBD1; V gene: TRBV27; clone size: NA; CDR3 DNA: TGTGCCAGCAGCTCTCCAGGCCCCCTTCAGCGGACAGGGATGGCTTTCTTT; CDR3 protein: CASSSPGPLQRTGMAFF
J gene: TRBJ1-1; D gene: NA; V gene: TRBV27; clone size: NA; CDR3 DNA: TGTGCCAGCAGTTTAACTCTAGGGGGCACTGAAGCTTTCTTT; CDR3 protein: CASSLTLGGTEAFF
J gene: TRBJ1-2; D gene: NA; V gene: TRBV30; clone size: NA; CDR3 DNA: TGTGCCTGGAGTGTACGGGACTTACTCCCCTATGGCTACACCTTC; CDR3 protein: CAWSVRDLLPYGYTF
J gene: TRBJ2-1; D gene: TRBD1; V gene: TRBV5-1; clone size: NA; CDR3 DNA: TGCGCCAGCAGCTTGGAGGGGGCGGGCTACAATGAGCAGTTCTTC; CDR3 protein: CASSLEGAGYNEQFF
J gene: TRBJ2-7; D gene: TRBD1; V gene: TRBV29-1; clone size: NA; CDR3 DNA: TGCAGCGTTGGAAGTGGGCCGGGACAGGGCTCCTACGAGCAGTACTTC; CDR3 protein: CSVGSGPGQGSYEQYF
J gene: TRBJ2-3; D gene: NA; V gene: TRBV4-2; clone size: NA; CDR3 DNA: TGTGCCAGCAGCCAAAAATCCTATACCAGCACAGATACGCAGTATTTT; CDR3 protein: CASSQKSYTSTDTQYF
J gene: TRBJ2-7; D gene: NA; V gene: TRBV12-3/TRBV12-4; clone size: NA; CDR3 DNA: TGTGCCAGCAGTCGGACAGACCACGAGCAGTACTTC; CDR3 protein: CASSRTDHEQYF
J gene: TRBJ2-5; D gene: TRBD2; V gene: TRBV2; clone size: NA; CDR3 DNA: TGTGCCAGCAGCAACTCCGGGACTAGCGCGGTGAAGACCCAGTACTTC; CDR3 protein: CASSNSGTSAVKTQYF
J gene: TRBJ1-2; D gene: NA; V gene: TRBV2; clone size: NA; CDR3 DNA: TGTGCCAGCAGATCCGCCGGGGAACTTAACTATGGCTACACCTTC; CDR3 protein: CASRSAGELNYGYTF
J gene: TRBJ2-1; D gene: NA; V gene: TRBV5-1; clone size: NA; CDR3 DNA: TGCGCCAGCAGCCCATCCGAACTAGCTTTTTTCTACAATGAGCAGTTCTTC; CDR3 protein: CASSPSELAFFYNEQFF
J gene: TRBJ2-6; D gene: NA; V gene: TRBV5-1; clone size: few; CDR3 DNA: TGCGCCAGCAGCCTTGAGAGCTCTGGGGCCAACGTCCTGACTTTC; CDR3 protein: CASSLESSGANVLTF
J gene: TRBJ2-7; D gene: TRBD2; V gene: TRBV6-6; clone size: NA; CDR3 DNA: TGTGCCAGCAGTCAAGGACTAGCGGGTGCTTACGAGCAGTACTTC; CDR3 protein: CASSQGLAGAYEQYF
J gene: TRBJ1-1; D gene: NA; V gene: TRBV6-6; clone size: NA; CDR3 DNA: TGTGCCAGCAGTTACCAGGGAGGTGACACTGAAGCTTTCTTT; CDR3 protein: CASSYQGGDTEAFF
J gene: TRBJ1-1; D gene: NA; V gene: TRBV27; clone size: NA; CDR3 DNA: TGTGCCAGCAGTTTGGGGCCAACAGTCACTGAAGCTTTCTTT; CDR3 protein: CASSLGPTVTEAFF
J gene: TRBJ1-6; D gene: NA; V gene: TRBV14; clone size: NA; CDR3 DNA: TGTGCCAGCAGCGCACTGGGGCTGCTCCACTTT; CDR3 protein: CASSALGLLHF
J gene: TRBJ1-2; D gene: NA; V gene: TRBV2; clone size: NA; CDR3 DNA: TGTGCCAGCACCGATAGGGGGGGGTATGGCTACACCTTC; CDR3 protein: CASTDRGGYGYTF
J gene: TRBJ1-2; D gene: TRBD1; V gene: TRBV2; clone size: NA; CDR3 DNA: TGTGCCAGCAGTGACCCGGGACAGGGAGAAATCTATGGCTACACCTTC; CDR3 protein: CASSDPGQGEIYGYTF
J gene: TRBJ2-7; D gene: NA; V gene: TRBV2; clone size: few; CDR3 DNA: TGTGCCAGCAGTGAAGCCCCTCGGGGGAGCGGACGGGGGGAGCAGTACTTC; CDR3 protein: CASSEAPRGSGRGEQYF
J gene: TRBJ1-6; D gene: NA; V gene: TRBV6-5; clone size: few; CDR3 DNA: TGTGCCAGCAGCCCACGGAATTCACCCCTCCACTTT; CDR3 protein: CASSPRNSPLHF
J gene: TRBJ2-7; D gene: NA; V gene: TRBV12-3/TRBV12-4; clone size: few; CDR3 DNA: TGTGCCAGCAGCAGAAACGACGGTACGGGGCAGTACTTC; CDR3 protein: CASSRNDGTGQYF
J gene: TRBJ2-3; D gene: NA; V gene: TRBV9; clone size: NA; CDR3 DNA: TGTGCCAGCAACAGACAGCCCCAGTACACAGATACGCAGTATTTT; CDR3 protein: CASNRQPQYTDTQYF
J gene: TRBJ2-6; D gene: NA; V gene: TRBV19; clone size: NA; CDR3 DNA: TGTGCCAGTAGTATGTGGACGGGGGAGGTGGGCTCTGGGGCCAACGTCCTGACTTTC; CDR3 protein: CASSMWTGEVGSGANVLTF
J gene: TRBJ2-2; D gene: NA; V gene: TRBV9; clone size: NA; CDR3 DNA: TGTGCCAGCAGCGTTGTCTTAGAGACCGGGGAGCTGTTTTTT; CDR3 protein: CASSVVLETGELFF
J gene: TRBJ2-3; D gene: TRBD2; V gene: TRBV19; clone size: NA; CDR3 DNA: TGTGCCAGTACCGAAGCCGGCGGGGGGAGCACAGATACGCAGTATTTT; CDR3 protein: CASTEAGGGSTDTQYF
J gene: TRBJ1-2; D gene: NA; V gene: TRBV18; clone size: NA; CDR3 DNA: TGTGCCAGCTCACCACTTCTCCTTCGGGATAACTATGGCTACACCTTC; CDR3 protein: CASSPLLLRDNYGYTF
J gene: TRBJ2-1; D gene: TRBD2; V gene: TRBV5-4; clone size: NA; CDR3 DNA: TGTGCCAGCAGCTTAGGCGGGAGTGTCTACAATGAGCAGTTCTTC; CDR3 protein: CASSLGGSVYNEQFF
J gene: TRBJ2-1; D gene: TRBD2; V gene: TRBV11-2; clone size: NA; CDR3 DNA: TGTGCCAGCAGCTTAGAGACTAGCGGGAGGAGGAGTGAGCAGTTCTTC; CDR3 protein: CASSLETSGRRSEQFF
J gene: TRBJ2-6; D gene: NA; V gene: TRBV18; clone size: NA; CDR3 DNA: TGTGCCAGCTCACCGGGCAGATCTGGGGCCAACGTCCTGACTTTC; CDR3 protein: CASSPGRSGANVLTF
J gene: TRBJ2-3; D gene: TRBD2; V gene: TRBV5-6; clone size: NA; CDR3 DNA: TGTGCCAGCAGCTTGGTTCTAGCGGGAGGTCTAACAGATACGCAGTATTTT; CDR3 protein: CASSLVLAGGLTDTQYF
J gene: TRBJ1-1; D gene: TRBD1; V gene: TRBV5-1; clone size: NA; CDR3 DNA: TGCGCCAGCAGCTTGCAGGGGGTGAACACTGAAGCTTTCTTT; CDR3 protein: CASSLQGVNTEAFF
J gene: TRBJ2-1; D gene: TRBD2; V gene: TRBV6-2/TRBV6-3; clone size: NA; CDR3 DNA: TGTGCCAGCAGTTACTCTGGGACTAAACCCCCCAATGAGCAGTTCTTC; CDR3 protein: CASSYSGTKPPNEQFF
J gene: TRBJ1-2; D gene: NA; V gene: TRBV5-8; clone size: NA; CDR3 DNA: TGTGCCAGCAGTACCTGGGCGGGGATGCAGAATGGCTACACCTTC; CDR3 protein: CASSTWAGMQNGYTF